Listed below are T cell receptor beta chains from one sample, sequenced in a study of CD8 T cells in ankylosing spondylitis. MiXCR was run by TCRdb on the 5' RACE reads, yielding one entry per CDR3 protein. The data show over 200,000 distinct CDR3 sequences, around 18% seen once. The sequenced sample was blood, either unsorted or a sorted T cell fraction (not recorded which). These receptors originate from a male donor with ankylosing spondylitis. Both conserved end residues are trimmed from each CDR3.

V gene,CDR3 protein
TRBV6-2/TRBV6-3,ASSYSGVWGTGELF
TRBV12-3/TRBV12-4,ASSEQNSGNTIY
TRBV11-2,ASSLTGQGATDTQY
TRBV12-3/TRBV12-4,ASSLAGIPSGANVLT
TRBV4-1,ASSQDAASYEQY
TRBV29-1,SALDYSSYNEQF
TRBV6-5,ASSSQGASQPQH
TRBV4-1,ASSQDLNRAGGPYGYT
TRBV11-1,ASSFPGLQGEQGKSYNEQF
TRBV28,ATSPRPTRDGFNSPLH
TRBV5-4,ASSTEAIYEQY
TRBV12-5,ASGLGKTGTGNTIY
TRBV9,ASSVGSTVYEQY
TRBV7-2,ASSSYLTPGNEQF
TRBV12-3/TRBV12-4,ASTPFVFDTQY
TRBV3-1,ASSQEVGSGSTDTQY
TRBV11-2,ASRQAGEWADTQY
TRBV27,ASSPTAGQGYNEQF
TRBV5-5,ASSLTGGPGEQF
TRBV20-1,SAEGGTDTQY
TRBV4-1,ASSPQTGTGELF
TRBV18,ASSPYRGRMNTEAF
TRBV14,ASSHSGTLRMSYEQY
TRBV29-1,SVVFGNEQF
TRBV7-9,ASSFGGAGRSAETQY
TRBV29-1,SVEFPGQGSEQY
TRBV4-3,ASSPKDGYEQY
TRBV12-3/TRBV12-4,ASTPWAGLHNEQF
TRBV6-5,ASSYSGTPTYNEQF
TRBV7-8,ASSLAPRGQGTNEQF
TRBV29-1,SVDVGGLNTGELF
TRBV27,ASRVSAPGNTEAF
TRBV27,ASSLKLTEPPYEQY
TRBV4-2,ASSQATLGLGVDEQF
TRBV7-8,ASIRGARGITEAF
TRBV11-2,ASSLRTDEQY
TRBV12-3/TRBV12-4,ASRWDLQETQY
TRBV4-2,ASSQEELGADEQF
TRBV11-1,ASSSGGGRYEQY
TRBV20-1,SAWGGRAEAF
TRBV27,ASSPDRGQTQY
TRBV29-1,SVAAGSSYEQY
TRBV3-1,ASSQDRAKGYT
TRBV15,ATSSPPVGEQF
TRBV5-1,ASSLEGRGPQH
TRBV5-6,ASSLAASDGWAEFVETQY
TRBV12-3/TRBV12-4,ASSLMNTEAF
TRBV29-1,SVEDYGPNEQF
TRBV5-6,ASSSDTTYNEQF
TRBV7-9,ASSFSGTGGYEQY
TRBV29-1,SVEDTGHEQY